Listed here is a single T cell receptor (beta chain). As yet, its antigen is unknown. This specimen comes from a study of response to subunit inactivated influenza vaccine. General observations from the study: Authors suggested seasonal influenza vaccinations each recruit few new T cells.

Each CDR3 protein is one row after TCRdb ran MiXCR on the RT-PCR reads. The table lists around 580,000 distinct CDR3 sequences, 10% to 15% of them singletons, with roughly a tenth in the top ten. The CDR3 length is 12 residues. Germline CDR1 SNHLY, CDR2 FYNNEI. Between the trimmed V and J ends, which lost 7 bases and 7 bases, there was a span of 8 bases. Sequenced material: PBMCs from blood, taken on the day of vaccination. This sequence originates from a man aged 45-60 years who received an inactivated influenza vaccine. The chain carries TRBV2 and TRBJ1-6; possibly TRBD1 for D (6 bases). For the CDR3, the DNA is TGTGCCAGCAAGGGGGGGAATTCACCCCTCCACTTT. Protein: CASKGGNSPLHF.